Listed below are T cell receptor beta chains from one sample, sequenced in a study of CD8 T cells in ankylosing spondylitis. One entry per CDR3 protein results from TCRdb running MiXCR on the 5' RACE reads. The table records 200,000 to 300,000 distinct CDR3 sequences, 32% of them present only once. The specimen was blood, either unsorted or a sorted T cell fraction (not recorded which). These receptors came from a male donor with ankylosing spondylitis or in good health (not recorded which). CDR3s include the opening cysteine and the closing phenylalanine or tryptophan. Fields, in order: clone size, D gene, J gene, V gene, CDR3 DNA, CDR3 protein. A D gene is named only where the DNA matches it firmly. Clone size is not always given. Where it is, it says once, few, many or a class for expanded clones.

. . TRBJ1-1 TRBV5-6 TGTGCCAGCAGCCCCGTGGGGGCGCCGAACACTGAAGCTTTCTTT CASSPVGAPNTEAFF
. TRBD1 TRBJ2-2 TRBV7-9 TGTGCCAGCAGCCCCCGGGACAGCACCGGGGAGCTGTTTTTT CASSPRDSTGELFF
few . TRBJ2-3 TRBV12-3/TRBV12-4 TGTGCCAGCAGTTTATTTGGTGGGACCCCAGATACGCAGTATTTT CASSLFGGTPDTQYF
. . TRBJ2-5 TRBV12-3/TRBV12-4 TGTGCCAGCAGTTTACTCCAGTTAGGGACCCAGTACTTC CASSLLQLGTQYF
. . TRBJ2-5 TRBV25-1 TGTGCCAGCAGTGAAGGGGGGACAGAAGAGACCCAGTACTTC CASSEGGTEETQYF
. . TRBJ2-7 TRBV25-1 TGTGCCAGCAGTGGCCAGTCCTACGAGCAGTACTTC CASSGQSYEQYF
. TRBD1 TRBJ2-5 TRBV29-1 TGCAGCGTTGAAGCACCACAGGGGGCTGAGACCCAGTACTTC CSVEAPQGAETQYF
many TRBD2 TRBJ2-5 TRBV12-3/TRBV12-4 TGTGCCAGCAGTTCCCTAGCGGGAGGGAGGCTGGAGACCCAGTACTTC CASSSLAGGRLETQYF
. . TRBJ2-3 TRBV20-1 TGCAGTCCCCTCGTGACAGATACGCAGTATTTT CSPLVTDTQYF
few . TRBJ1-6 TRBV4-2 TGTGCCAGCAGCCAAGTCTGGGGAAAGAATAATTCACCCCTCCACTTT CASSQVWGKNNSPLHF
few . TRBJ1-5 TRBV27 TGTGCCAGCAGTCAGCAACAGGGTGGACAGCCCCAGCATTTT CASSQQQGGQPQHF
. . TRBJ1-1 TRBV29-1 TGCAGCGCCTCCTCGGTGGGCTTGGATTTCTTT CSASSVGLDFF
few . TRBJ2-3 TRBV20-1 TGCAGTGCCCCGAAAACGGGCACAGATACGCAGTATTTT CSAPKTGTDTQYF
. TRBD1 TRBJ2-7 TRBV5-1 TGCGCCAGCAGCATGGACAGGGAATATGAGCAGTACTTC CASSMDREYEQYF
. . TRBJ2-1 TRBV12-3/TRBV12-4 TGTGCCAGCAGTTTAGGAGCGGGCTCCCTAAATGAGCAGTTCTTC CASSLGAGSLNEQFF
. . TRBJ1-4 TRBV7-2 TGTGCCAGCAGCTTAAATGGGTACGGGAATGAAAAACTGTTTTTT CASSLNGYGNEKLFF
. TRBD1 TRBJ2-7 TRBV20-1 TGCAGTGCCCCACTGACAGGGAGAACGTACGAGCAGTACTTC CSAPLTGRTYEQYF
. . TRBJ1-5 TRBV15 TGTGCCACCAGCAAAGACAGCGGGAACCAGCCCCAGCATTTT CATSKDSGNQPQHF
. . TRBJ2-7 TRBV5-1 TGCGCCAGCAGCCTCGGGTATACCTACGAGCAGTACTTC CASSLGYTYEQYF
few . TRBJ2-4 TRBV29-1 TGCAGCGTTGAAGGAAGGGCAGCAGCCAAAAACATTCAGTACTTC CSVEGRAAAKNIQYF
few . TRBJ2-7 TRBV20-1 TGCAGTGCTAGATGGGACCCTAGAGGGAGGTACGAGCAGTACTTC CSARWDPRGRYEQYF
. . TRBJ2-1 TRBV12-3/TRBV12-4 TGTGCCAGCAGGCTAATCACAACCGGACCCTACAATGAGCAGTTCTTC CASRLITTGPYNEQFF
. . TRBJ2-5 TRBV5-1 TGCGCCAGCAGCTTGGAACTTCGGAAGACCCAGTACTTC CASSLELRKTQYF
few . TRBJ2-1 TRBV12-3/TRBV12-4 TGTGCCAGCAGTTTTCGATCTGAGGGGCATGAGCAGTTCTTC CASSFRSEGHEQFF
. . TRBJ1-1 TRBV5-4 TGTGCCAGCAGCCGCGCCACAGACATGAACACTGAAGCTTTCTTT CASSRATDMNTEAFF
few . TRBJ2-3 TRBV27 TGTGCCAGCAGTTTTCAGAGGGGAATAGATACGCAGTATTTT CASSFQRGIDTQYF
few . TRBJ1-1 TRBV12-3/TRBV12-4 TGTGCCAGCAGCCCCGAGGGTTCCGTGAACACTGAAGCTTTCTTT CASSPEGSVNTEAFF
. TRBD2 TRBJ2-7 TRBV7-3 TGTGCCAGCAGCTTAGCGGGAGGAGATTACGAGCAGTACTTC CASSLAGGDYEQYF
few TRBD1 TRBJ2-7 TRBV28 TGTGCCAGCAGGTTAACAGGGGCCTACGAGCAGTACTTC CASRLTGAYEQYF
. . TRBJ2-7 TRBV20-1 TGCAGTGCCCGAAACTCCTACGAGCAGTACTTC CSARNSYEQYF
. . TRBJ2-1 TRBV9 TGTGCCAGCAGCGTCCTCAATGAGCAGTTCTTC CASSVLNEQFF
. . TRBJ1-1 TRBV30 TGTGCCTGGAGTGTACGGTTGGACACTGAAGCTTTCTTT CAWSVRLDTEAFF
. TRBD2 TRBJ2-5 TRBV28 TGTGCCAGCAGTTTGTCTGGGACTAAAGAGACCCAGTACTTC CASSLSGTKETQYF
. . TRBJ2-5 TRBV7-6 TGTGCCAGCAGCACAGGGGCGGGGTACCAAGAGACCCAGTACTTC CASSTGAGYQETQYF
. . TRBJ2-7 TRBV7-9 TGTGCCACCCTCTTCCCCGGGCTAGAGGACGAGCAGTACTTC CATLFPGLEDEQYF
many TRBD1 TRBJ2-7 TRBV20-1 TGCAGTGCTAGCCAGGGACAGGGAACCAACGAGCAGTACTTC CSASQGQGTNEQYF
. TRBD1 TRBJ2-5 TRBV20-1 TGCAGTGCTAGCCCGGGACAGGGTTTAGAGACCCAGTACTTC CSASPGQGLETQYF
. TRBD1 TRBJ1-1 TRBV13 TGTGCCAGCAGTTTCCGACAGGGGGGCACTGAAGCTTTCTTT CASSFRQGGTEAFF
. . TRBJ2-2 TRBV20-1 TGCAGTGCTAGTTTCCAGGGGAACACCAGGGAGCTGTTTTTT CSASFQGNTRELFF
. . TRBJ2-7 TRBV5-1 TGCGCCAGCAGCTACCGCCGAGGCCCCTACGAGCAGTACTTC CASSYRRGPYEQYF
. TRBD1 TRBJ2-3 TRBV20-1 TGCAGTGCCTCGCTCTCCCCGTTCGACAGGGGGCCAGATACGCAGTATTTT CSASLSPFDRGPDTQYF
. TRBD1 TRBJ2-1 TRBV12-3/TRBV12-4 TGTGCCAGCAGTTTAGGGCAGGGGGCGAATGAGCAGTTCTTC CASSLGQGANEQFF
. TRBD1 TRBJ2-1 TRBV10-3 TGTGCCATCCAGGGGACAGACAATGAGCAGTTCTTC CAIQGTDNEQFF